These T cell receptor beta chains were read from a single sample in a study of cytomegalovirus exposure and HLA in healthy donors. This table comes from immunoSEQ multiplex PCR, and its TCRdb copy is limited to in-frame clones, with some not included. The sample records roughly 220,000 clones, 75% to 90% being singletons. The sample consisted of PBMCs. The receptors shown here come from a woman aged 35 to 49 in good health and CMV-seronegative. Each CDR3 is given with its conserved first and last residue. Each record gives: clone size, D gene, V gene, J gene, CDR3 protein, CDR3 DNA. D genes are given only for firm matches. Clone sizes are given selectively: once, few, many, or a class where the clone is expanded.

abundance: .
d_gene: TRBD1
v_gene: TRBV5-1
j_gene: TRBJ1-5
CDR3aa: CASSLQGRGQPQHF
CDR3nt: TGCGCCAGCAGCTTACAGGGGCGAGGGCAGCCCCAGCATTTT

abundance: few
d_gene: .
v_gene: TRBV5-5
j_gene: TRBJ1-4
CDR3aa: CASSLAAGTNEKLFF
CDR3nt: TGTGCCAGCAGCTTGGCAGCGGGGACCAATGAAAAACTGTTTTTT

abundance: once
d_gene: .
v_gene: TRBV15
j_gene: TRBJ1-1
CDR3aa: CATSSPEGMREAFF
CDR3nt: TGTGCCACCAGCAGCCCAGAGGGCATGCGAGAAGCTTTCTTT

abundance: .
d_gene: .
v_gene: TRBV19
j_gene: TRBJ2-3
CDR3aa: CASSISGVANTQYF
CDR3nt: TGTGCCAGTAGTATCTCAGGGGTGGCAAATACGCAGTATTTT

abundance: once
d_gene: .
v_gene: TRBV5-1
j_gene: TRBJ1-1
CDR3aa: CASSSGQLNTEAFF
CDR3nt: TGCGCCAGCAGCTCAGGACAACTGAACACTGAAGCTTTCTTT

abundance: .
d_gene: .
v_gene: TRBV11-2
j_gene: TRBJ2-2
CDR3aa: CASSLLNTGELFF
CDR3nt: TGTGCCAGCAGCTTACTGAACACCGGGGAGCTGTTTTTT

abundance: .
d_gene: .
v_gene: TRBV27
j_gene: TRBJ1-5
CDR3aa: CASSDRSNRPQHF
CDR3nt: TGTGCCAGCAGCGACAGGTCTAATCGGCCCCAGCATTTT

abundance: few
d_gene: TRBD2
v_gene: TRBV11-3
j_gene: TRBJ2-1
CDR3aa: CASSPGTSHEQFF
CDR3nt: TGTGCCAGCAGCCCGGGGACTAGCCATGAGCAGTTCTTC

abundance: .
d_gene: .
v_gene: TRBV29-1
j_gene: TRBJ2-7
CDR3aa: CSVGTRAYEQYF
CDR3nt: TGCAGCGTTGGGACCAGGGCCTACGAGCAGTACTTC

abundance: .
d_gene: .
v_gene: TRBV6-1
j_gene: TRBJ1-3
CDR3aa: CASSSYQGIGNTIYF
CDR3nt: TGTGCCAGCAGCAGTTACCAGGGGATTGGAAACACCATATATTTT

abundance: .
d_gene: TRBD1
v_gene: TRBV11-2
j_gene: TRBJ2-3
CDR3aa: CASSVADRGWTDTQYF
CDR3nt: TGTGCCAGCAGCGTTGCGGACAGGGGATGGACAGATACGCAGTATTTT

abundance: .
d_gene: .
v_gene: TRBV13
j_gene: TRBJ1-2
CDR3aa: CASSSEGYGYTF
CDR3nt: TGTGCCAGCAGCTCTGAGGGCTATGGCTACACCTTC

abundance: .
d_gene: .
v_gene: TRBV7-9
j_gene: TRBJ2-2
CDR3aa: CASSNIRDKRNTGELFF
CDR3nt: TGTGCCAGCAGCAATATCCGGGACAAACGGAACACCGGGGAGCTGTTTTTT

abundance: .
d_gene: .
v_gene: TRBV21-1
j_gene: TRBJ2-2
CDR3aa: CASKGVLTAGELFF
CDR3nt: TGTGCCAGCAAAGGGGTTCTTACCGCCGGGGAGCTGTTTTTT

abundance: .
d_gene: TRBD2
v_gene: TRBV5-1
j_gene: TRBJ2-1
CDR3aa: CASSLGLAGAGEQFF
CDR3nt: TGCGCCAGCAGCTTGGGACTAGCGGGAGCTGGTGAGCAGTTCTTC

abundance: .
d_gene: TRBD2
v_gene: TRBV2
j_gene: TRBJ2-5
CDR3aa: CASRNGLAGGGYF
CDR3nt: TGTGCCAGCAGGAATGGACTAGCGGGAGGAGGATACTTC

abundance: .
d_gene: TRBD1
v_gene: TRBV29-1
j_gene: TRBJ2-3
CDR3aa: CSVVGGDRGITDTQYF
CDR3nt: TGCAGCGTTGTCGGGGGGGACAGGGGTATCACAGATACGCAGTATTTT

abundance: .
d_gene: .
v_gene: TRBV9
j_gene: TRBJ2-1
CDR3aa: CASSVDGHEQFF
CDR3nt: TGTGCCAGCAGCGTAGATGGCCATGAGCAGTTCTTC

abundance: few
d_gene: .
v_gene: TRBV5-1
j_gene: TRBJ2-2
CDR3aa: CASSFQAGRGAGELFF
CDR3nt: TGCGCCAGCAGCTTCCAGGCGGGGAGAGGGGCCGGGGAGCTGTTTTTT

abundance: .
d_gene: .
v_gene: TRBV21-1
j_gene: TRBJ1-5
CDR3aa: CASSKGGGSDQPQHF
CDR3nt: TGTGCCAGCAGCAAAGGGGGGGGCTCTGATCAGCCCCAGCATTTT

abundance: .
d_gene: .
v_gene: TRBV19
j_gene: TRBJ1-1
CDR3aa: CASSIGGAEAFF
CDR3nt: TGTGCCAGTAGTATAGGGGGAGCTGAAGCTTTCTTT

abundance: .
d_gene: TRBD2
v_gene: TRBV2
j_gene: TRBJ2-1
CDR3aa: CASSAMTSGRPQYLFF
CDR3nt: TGTGCCAGCAGTGCGATGACTAGCGGGAGGCCACAATACTTATTCTTC

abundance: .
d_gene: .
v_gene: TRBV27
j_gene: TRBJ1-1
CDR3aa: CASSLGAGVTEAFF
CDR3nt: TGTGCCAGCAGTCTGGGGGCGGGGGTGACTGAAGCTTTCTTT

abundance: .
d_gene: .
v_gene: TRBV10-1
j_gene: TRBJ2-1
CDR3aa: CASSGETRDEQFF
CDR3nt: TGCGCCAGCAGCGGAGAAACTAGGGATGAGCAGTTCTTC

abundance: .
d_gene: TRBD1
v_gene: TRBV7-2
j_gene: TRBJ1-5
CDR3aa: CASSQDRGFNQPQHF
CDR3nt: TGTGCCAGCAGCCAGGACAGGGGGTTTAATCAGCCCCAGCATTTT

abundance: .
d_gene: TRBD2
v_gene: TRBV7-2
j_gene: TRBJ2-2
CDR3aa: CASSLQPSGRTGELFF
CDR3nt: TGTGCCAGCAGCTTACAGCCCAGCGGGAGAACCGGGGAGCTGTTTTTT

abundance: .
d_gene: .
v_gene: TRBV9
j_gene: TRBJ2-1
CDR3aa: CASSPEGLSVYNEQFF
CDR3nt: TGTGCCAGCAGCCCCGAGGGACTGTCGGTTTACAATGAGCAGTTCTTC

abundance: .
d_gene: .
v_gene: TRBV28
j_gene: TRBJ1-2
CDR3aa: CASSPGMGRRYYGYTF
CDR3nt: TGTGCCAGCAGCCCTGGGATGGGGAGACGATACTATGGCTACACCTTC

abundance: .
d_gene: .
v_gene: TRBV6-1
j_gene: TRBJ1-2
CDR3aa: CASRLNGGAVSYTF
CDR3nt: TGTGCCAGCAGGCTTAATGGGGGGGCGGTGAGCTACACCTTC

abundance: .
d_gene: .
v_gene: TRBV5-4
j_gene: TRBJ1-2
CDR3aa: CASSLEVRALYGYTF
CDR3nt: TGTGCCAGCAGCTTGGAGGTCAGGGCTTTGTATGGCTACACCTTC

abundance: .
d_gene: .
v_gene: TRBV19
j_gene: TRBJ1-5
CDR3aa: CASSPRDSNQPQHF
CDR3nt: TGTGCCAGTAGTCCGCGGGACTCGAATCAGCCCCAGCATTTT

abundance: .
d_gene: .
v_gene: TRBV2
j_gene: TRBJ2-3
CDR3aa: CASSPVGRASTDTQYF
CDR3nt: TGTGCCAGCAGCCCAGTGGGGCGAGCCTCCACAGATACGCAGTATTTT

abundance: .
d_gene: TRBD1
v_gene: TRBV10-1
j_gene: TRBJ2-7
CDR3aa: CASSESSGDSLSYEQYF
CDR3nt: TGCGCCAGCAGTGAGTCGAGTGGGGACAGCCTAAGCTACGAGCAGTACTTC

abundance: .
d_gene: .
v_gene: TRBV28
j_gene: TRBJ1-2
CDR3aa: CASQAGAGYTF
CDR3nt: TGTGCCAGCCAGGCGGGAGCGGGCTACACCTTC

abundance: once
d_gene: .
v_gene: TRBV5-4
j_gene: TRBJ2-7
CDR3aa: CASSVGAGYEQYF
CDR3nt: TGTGCCAGCAGCGTGGGGGCGGGCTACGAGCAGTACTTC

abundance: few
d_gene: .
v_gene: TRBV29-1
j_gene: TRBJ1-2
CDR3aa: CSAGYGYTF
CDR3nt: TGCAGCGCCGGCTATGGCTACACCTTC